Listed below are T cell receptor beta chains from one sample, sequenced in a study of blood T cell repertoires in COVID-19. The assay was immunoSEQ multiplex PCR, and TCRdb's table has in-frame clones only and misses some. The table records 260,000 or so clones, about nine tenths of them present only once. The sequenced material came from PBMCs or T cells enriched from blood (not recorded which). The receptors come from a woman in her 40s with acute COVID-19. CDR3s include the opening cysteine and the closing phenylalanine or tryptophan. The order of the fields is V gene, J gene, clone size, D gene, CDR3 DNA, CDR3 protein. D genes are given only for firm matches. Clone sizes are given selectively: once, few, many, or a class where the clone is expanded.

v_gene: TRBV19
j_gene: TRBJ1-1
abundance: .
d_gene: .
CDR3nt: TGTGCCAGTAGAAACCCCGTAGGGAGCACTGAAGCTTTCTTT
CDR3aa: CASRNPVGSTEAFF

v_gene: TRBV19
j_gene: TRBJ1-2
abundance: .
d_gene: .
CDR3nt: TGTGCCAGTAGTATCCTCCGCGGGGGAGGATATGGCTACACCTTC
CDR3aa: CASSILRGGGYGYTF

v_gene: TRBV7-3
j_gene: TRBJ2-5
abundance: .
d_gene: .
CDR3nt: TGTGCCAGCAGCTTATTTACGGGTGGGACCCAGTACTTC
CDR3aa: CASSLFTGGTQYF

v_gene: TRBV9
j_gene: TRBJ2-1
abundance: .
d_gene: TRBD1
CDR3nt: TGTGCCAGCAGCATAAGGACAGGAAACAACAATGAGCAGTTCTTC
CDR3aa: CASSIRTGNNNEQFF

v_gene: TRBV5-6
j_gene: TRBJ2-7
abundance: .
d_gene: TRBD2
CDR3nt: TGTGCCAGTAGACTAGCGGGAGACAACTACGAGCAGTACTTC
CDR3aa: CASRLAGDNYEQYF

v_gene: TRBV3-1/TRBV3-2
j_gene: TRBJ1-5
abundance: .
d_gene: .
CDR3nt: TGTGCCAGCAGCCAAGGGCAGGGGTTAGTCAATCAGCCCCAGCATTTT
CDR3aa: CASSQGQGLVNQPQHF

v_gene: TRBV7-8
j_gene: TRBJ1-1
abundance: .
d_gene: .
CDR3nt: TGTGCCAGCAGCTCAACCTCCGGCGGGCCTGAAGCTTTCTTT
CDR3aa: CASSSTSGGPEAFF

v_gene: TRBV11-2
j_gene: TRBJ1-3
abundance: .
d_gene: TRBD1
CDR3nt: TGTGCCAGCAGCTTAGCCGATACAGGGGGAAGTTCTGGAAACACCATATATTTT
CDR3aa: CASSLADTGGSSGNTIYF

v_gene: TRBV10-2
j_gene: TRBJ2-1
abundance: .
d_gene: TRBD2
CDR3nt: TGCGCCAGTATAGCGGGAGGGAGCTCCTACAATGAGCAGTTCTTC
CDR3aa: CASIAGGSSYNEQFF

v_gene: TRBV7-6
j_gene: TRBJ1-1
abundance: .
d_gene: TRBD1
CDR3nt: TGTGCCAGCAGCATCGAACAGGGGGCTTTGACTGAAGCTTTCTTT
CDR3aa: CASSIEQGALTEAFF

v_gene: TRBV11-2
j_gene: TRBJ1-6
abundance: once
d_gene: .
CDR3nt: TGTGCCAGCAGCTCCAGTTATGCCAGCTCCTATAATTCACCCCTCCACTTT
CDR3aa: CASSSSYASSYNSPLHF

v_gene: TRBV7-8
j_gene: TRBJ1-1
abundance: few
d_gene: .
CDR3nt: TGTGCCAGCAGCCCCTTAGCAAGATTTGAAGCTTTCTTT
CDR3aa: CASSPLARFEAFF

v_gene: TRBV12-3/TRBV12-4
j_gene: TRBJ1-1
abundance: .
d_gene: .
CDR3nt: TGTGCCAGCCGGGGTGTCACAGGGAAAGCTTTCTTT
CDR3aa: CASRGVTGKAFF